These 20 T cell receptor beta chains were all obtained from the same sample, sequenced in a study of radiotherapy plus CTLA-4 blockade in lung cancer. The data were produced by immunoSEQ multiplex PCR, yet TCRdb's version contains in-frame clones alone and is incomplete. The table shows roughly 130,000 clones, with around 89% occurring only once. The sample was peripheral blood, taken from a patient treated with radiotherapy plus ipilimumab. All receptors derive from a human donor with non-small cell lung cancer that progressed on radiotherapy plus ipilimumab.

The chain links TRBV27 to TRBJ1-1; D remains unclear. V was clipped by 3 bases and J by 4 bases, with 12 bases between them. Germline assignment: CDR1 MNHEY and CDR2 SMNVEV (reference sequence). The length of the CDR3 is 14 residues. CDR3 DNA sequence: TGTGCCAGCAGTTTCTGGGGTAGACGCACTGAAGCTTTCTTT. This gives the protein CASSFWGRRTEAFF.

The J gene is TRBJ2-5, the V gene TRBV2, with D tentatively TRBD1 (5 bases). The CDR3 has 12 residues. Germline CDR1 SNHLY, CDR2 FYNNEI. V was cut by 8 bases and J by 0 bases, with 7 bases left in between. CDR3 sequence: CASGANQETQYF. CDR3 DNA: TGTGCCAGCGGGGCCAACCAAGAGACCCAGTACTTC.

This clone was seen only once. The chain carries TRBV6-6 and TRBJ1-2, with TRBD1 matching 7 bases. Per the germline V gene, CDR1 is MNHNY and CDR2 is SVGAGI (reference sequence). This CDR3 region has 16 residues. The J segment lost 0 bases and the V segment lost 7 bases, leaving 11 bases of the junction unmatched. The CDR3 DNA sequence: TGTGCCAGCATTCGCGGCGGGGACAGCGCTAACTATGGCTACACCTTC. It specifies CASIRGGDSANYGYTF.

The chain recombines TRBV7-2 with TRBJ1-1; 8 positions match TRBD1. CDR1 and CDR2 (germline): SGHTA, FQGNSA. With 5 bases clipped from V and 1 base from J, the junction kept 3 bases outside the gene matches. The CDR3 is 14 residues long. CDR3 region: CASSRDRSNTEAFF. CDR3 in DNA: TGTGCCAGCAGCCGGGACAGGTCGAACACTGAAGCTTTCTTT.

This rearrangement joins TRBV5-1 to TRBJ2-5; D remains unclear. V lost 0 bases and J 2 bases, leaving 8 bases between the germline ends. This CDR3 is 14 amino acids long. Germline assignment: CDR1 SGHRS and CDR2 YFSETQ. The CDR3 reads CASSLGDLQETQYF. CDR3 nucleotide sequence: TGCGCCAGCAGCTTGGGAGACCTACAAGAGACCCAGTACTTC.

The J gene is TRBJ1-4, the V gene TRBV5-6; D possibly corresponds to TRBD1 (6 bases). The CDR3 totals 15 residues. The V and J ends lost 2 bases and 8 bases respectively, with 16 bases between them. Germline lookup yields CDR1 SGHDT and CDR2 YYEEEE. The CDR3 DNA reads TGTGCCAGCAGCTTCGAAGGGGGGGCCAGGGAAAAACTGTTTTTT. Amino acid sequence: CASSFEGGAREKLFF.

CDR3 loop: CASSQGRAGVSSQYF. As DNA, the CDR3 is TGTGCCAGCAGCCAAGGACGGGCAGGCGTTTCCTCCCAGTACTTC. The gene calls are TRBV14 and TRBJ2-7; D gene unclear. This CDR3 spans 15 amino acids. The germline V and J ends were trimmed by 1 base and 10 bases, with 20 bases remaining between them. Germline CDR1 is SGHDN and CDR2 is FVKESK.

This rearrangement joins TRBV29-1 to TRBJ2-1, with 7 bases aligning to TRBD1. Per germline, CDR1 SQVTM and CDR2 ANQGSEA. V was clipped by 5 bases and J by 1 base; unmatched bases: 5. The CDR3 has 14 amino acids. Written as DNA, the CDR3 is TGCAGCGTTACCTGGACAGGATCCTACAATGAGCAGTTCTTC. Amino acid sequence: CSVTWTGSYNEQFF.

Points on this clone: Compared with germline, one end of the junction differs, possibly owing to a read error. The CDR3 loop is CSARGGNGYTF. CDR3 in DNA: TGCAGTGCAAGAGGTGGCAATGGCTACACCTTC. This rearrangement joins TRBV20-1 to TRBJ1-2; no reliable D call. Germline V CDR1 and CDR2: DFQATT, SNEGSKA (reference sequence). The CDR3 extends over 11 amino acids.

The chain has TRBV7-9 and TRBJ2-6; no clear D gene. This CDR3 is 14 amino acids long. The germline V gene encodes CDR1 SEHNR and CDR2 FQNEAQ (reference sequence). V was shortened by 5 bases and J by 0 bases, with 5 bases between the two germline ends. The DNA for the CDR3 is TGTGCCAGCAGCCCGAGCTCTGGGGCCAACGTCCTGACTTTC. This translates into CASSPSSGANVLTF.

V is TRBV6-5 and J is TRBJ2-3; D is unresolved. V gave up 4 bases and J gave up 6 bases, with 11 bases separating them. Looked up from germline, CDR1 is MNHEY and CDR2 is SVGAGI. This CDR3 comprises 13 residues. The CDR3 sequence is CASSWVLRDTQYF. For the CDR3, the DNA is TGTGCCAGCAGTTGGGTCCTGAGGGATACGCAGTATTTT.

A note on this clone: The junction does not match germline at one end; this may be a read error. Here the CDR3 reads CASSSVPAEVFF. The CDR3, as DNA: TGTGCCAGCAGCAGCGTCCCAGCGGAGGTATTTTTC. This rearrangement joins TRBV2 to TRBJ2-7; tentatively, D is TRBD2 (5 bases). The CDR3 has 12 residues. CDR1 is SNHLY, CDR2 FYNNEI, per germline.

V is TRBV6-1 and J is TRBJ2-1; 11 bases line up with TRBD2. CDR1 MNHNS and CDR2 SASEGT come from the germline V gene. CDR3 length equals 18 residues. The V and J ends lost 0 bases and 0 bases, in that order; junction bases with no gene match: 4. For the CDR3, the DNA is TGTGCCAGCAGTGAAGCGCATACTAGCGGGAGCTCCTACAATGAGCAGTTCTTC. This translates into CASSEAHTSGSSYNEQFF.

This chain joins TRBV2 and TRBJ2-1; D unclear. The germline gives CDR1 SNHLY, CDR2 FYNNEI. Trimming shortened V by 5 bases and J by 6 bases, and 5 bases separated the two germline ends. This CDR3 has 11 residues. DNA for the CDR3: TGTGCCAGCAGTCCTATCAATGAGCAGTTCTTC. This gives the protein CASSPINEQFF.

V usage is TRBV7-2 and J usage is TRBJ2-1, with TRBD2 matching 7 bases. Trimming took 3 bases from V and 0 from J; bases not matched to a gene: 2. The germline CDR1 and CDR2 sequences are SGHTA and FQGNSA. The CDR3 length is 15 residues. The CDR3 DNA is TGTGCCAGCAGCTTTCTAGCGGCCTCCTACAATGAGCAGTTCTTC. It encodes CASSFLAASYNEQFF.

The rearrangement uses TRBV2 and TRBJ2-2, with a tentative D call TRBD2 (6 bases). Germline V gene data show CDR1 as SNHLY and CDR2 as FYNNEI. This CDR3 is 15 amino acids long. V was clipped by 4 bases and J by 2 bases, with 11 bases between them. DNA of the CDR3: TGTGCCAGCAGTGCCCTAGCGAGCAACACCGGGGAGCTGTTTTTT. It encodes CASSALASNTGELFF.

There are a few counts of this clone. The chain joins TRBV7-8 to TRBJ1-5, with D perhaps matching TRBD1 (6 bases). V lost 4 bases to trimming and J lost 10 bases, with 17 bases between them. Germline V gives CDR1 SGHVS, CDR2 FQNEAQ. CDR3 length: 14 residues. CDR3 coding DNA: TGTGCCAGCAGCTCTGGGAGGGGGTCGGGTCCCCAGCATTTT. It translates to CASSSGRGSGPQHF.

This sequence joins TRBV7-9 and TRBJ1-4; 8 positions match TRBD1. The germline gives CDR1 SEHNR, CDR2 FQNEAQ (reference sequence). V trimming: 1 base; J trimming: 4 bases; junction bases outside the gene matches: 8. The CDR3 runs 17 residues. CDR3 sequence: CASSLGPGGPFNEKLFF. Written as DNA, the CDR3 is TGTGCCAGCAGCTTAGGGCCAGGGGGCCCGTTTAATGAAAAACTGTTTTTT.

V and J are TRBV9 and TRBJ2-7; D is unclear. Germline V CDR1 and CDR2: SGDLS, YYNGEE. This CDR3 region has 15 residues. Trimming left V 0 bases short and J 4 bases short, with 14 bases between. The CDR3 coding sequence is TGTGCCAGCAGCGTAGGACCGCAGGCCCCATACGAGCAGTACTTC. Its protein product is CASSVGPQAPYEQYF.

This chain links TRBV25-1 with TRBJ1-1; D unresolved. Germline CDR1 and CDR2: MGHDK and SYGVNS. The CDR3 totals 15 residues. Trimming shortened V by 1 base and J by 1 base, and 10 bases separated the two germline ends. The CDR3 protein is CASSELGRPNTEAFF. The CDR3 DNA follows: TGTGCCAGCAGTGAATTGGGCCGGCCGAACACTGAAGCTTTCTTT.